The present entry profiles one T cell receptor (beta chain) with its context. This entry belongs to a study of blood T cell repertoires in COVID-19. Overall study: Donors in the United States, Italy and Spain gave samples during acute or convalescent COVID-19. T cells, B-cell-depleted T cells, or PBMCs provided the cDNA or gDNA that served as material.

In the authors' workflow: Cell counts per sample came from amplifying reference gene primers. The method was immunoSEQ multiplex PCR; TCRdb's version includes in-frame clones alone and lacks a portion of them. V, J and clone size are taken as reported in that table, and D and trimming were inferred from the DNA itself. The table shows approximately 190,000 clones, with approximately 90% occurring only once. J lost 5 bases, V lost 5 bases, and 5 bases had no gene match. The CDR3 contains 14 residues. Germline CDR1 SGHTA, CDR2 FQGNSA. The sample taken for sequencing was peripheral blood. The receptor's source is a man between 50 and 59 years old with acute or convalescent COVID-19. The genes are TRBV7-2 and TRBJ2-3; 9 bases match TRBD1. This CDR3 is CASSPQGARDTQYF. The CDR3 bases are TGTGCCAGCAGCCCACAGGGGGCAAGAGATACGCAGTATTTT.